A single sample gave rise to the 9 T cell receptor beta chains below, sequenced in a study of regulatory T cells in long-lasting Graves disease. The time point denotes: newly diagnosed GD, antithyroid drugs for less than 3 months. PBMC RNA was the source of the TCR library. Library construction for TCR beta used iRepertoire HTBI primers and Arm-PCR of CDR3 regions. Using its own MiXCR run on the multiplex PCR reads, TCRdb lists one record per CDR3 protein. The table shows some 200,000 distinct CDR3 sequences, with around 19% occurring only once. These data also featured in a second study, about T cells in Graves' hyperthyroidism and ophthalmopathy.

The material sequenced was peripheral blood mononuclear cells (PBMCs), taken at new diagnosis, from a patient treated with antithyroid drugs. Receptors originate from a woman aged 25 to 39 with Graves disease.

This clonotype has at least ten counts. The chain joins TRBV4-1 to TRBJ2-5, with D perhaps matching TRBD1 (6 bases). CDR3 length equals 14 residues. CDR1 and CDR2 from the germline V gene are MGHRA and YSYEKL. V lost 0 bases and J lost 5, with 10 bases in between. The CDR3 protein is CASSQEGTGETQYF. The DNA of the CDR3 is TGCGCCAGCAGCCAAGAGGGTACAGGGGAGACCCAGTACTTC.

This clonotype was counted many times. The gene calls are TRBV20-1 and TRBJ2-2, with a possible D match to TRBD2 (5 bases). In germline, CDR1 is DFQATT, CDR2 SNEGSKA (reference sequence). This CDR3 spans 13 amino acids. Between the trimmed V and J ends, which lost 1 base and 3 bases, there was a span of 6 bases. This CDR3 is CSARAGYTGELFF. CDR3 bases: TGCAGTGCTAGAGCGGGGTACACCGGGGAGCTGTTTTTT.

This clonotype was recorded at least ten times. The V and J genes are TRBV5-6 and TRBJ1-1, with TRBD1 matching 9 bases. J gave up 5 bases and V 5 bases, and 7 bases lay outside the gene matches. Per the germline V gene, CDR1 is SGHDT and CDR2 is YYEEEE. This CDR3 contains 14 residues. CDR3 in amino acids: CASRVGTGRTEAFF. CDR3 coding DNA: TGTGCCAGCAGGGTGGGGACAGGGAGGACTGAAGCTTTCTTT.

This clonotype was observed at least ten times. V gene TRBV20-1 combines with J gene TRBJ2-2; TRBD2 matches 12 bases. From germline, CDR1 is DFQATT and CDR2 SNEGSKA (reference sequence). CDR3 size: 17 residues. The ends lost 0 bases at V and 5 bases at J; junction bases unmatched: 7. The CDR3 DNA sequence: TGCAGTGCTAGAGATCATATCCTAGCGGGAGGGACCGGGGAGCTGTTTTTT. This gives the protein CSARDHILAGGTGELFF.

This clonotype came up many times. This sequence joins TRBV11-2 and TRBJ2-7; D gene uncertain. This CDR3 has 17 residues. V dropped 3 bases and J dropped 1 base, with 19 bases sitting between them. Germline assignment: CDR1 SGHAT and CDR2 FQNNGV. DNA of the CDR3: TGTGCCAGCAGCTTGATTTCGGGTTCGGGCGGATCCTACGAGCAGTACTTC. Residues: CASSLISGSGGSYEQYF.

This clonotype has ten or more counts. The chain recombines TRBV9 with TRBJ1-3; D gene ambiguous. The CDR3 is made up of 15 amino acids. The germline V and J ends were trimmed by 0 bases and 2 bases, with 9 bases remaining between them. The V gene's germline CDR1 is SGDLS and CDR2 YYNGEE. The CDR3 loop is CASSVAGQTGNTIYF. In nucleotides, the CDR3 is TGTGCCAGCAGCGTAGCTGGTCAGACTGGAAACACCATATATTTT.

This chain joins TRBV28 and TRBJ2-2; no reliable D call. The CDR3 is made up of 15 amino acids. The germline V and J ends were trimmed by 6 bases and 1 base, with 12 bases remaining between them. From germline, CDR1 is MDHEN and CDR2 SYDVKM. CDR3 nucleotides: TGTGCCAGCAGCTCGCTAGGGATGAACACCGGGGAGCTGTTTTTT. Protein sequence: CASSSLGMNTGELFF.

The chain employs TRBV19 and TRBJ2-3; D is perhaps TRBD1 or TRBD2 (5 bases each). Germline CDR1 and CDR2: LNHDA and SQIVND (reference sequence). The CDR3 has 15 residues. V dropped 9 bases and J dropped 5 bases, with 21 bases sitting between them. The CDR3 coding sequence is TGTGCCAGCCAAGACCGGGACGGCTATGTAGATACGCAGTATTTT. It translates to CASQDRDGYVDTQYF.

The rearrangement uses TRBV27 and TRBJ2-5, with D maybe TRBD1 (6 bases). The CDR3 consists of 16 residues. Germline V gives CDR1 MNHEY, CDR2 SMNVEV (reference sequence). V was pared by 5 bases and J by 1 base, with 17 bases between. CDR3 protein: CASSRHREWGQETQYF. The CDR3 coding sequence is TGTGCCAGCAGTCGACACAGGGAATGGGGCCAAGAGACCCAGTACTTC.